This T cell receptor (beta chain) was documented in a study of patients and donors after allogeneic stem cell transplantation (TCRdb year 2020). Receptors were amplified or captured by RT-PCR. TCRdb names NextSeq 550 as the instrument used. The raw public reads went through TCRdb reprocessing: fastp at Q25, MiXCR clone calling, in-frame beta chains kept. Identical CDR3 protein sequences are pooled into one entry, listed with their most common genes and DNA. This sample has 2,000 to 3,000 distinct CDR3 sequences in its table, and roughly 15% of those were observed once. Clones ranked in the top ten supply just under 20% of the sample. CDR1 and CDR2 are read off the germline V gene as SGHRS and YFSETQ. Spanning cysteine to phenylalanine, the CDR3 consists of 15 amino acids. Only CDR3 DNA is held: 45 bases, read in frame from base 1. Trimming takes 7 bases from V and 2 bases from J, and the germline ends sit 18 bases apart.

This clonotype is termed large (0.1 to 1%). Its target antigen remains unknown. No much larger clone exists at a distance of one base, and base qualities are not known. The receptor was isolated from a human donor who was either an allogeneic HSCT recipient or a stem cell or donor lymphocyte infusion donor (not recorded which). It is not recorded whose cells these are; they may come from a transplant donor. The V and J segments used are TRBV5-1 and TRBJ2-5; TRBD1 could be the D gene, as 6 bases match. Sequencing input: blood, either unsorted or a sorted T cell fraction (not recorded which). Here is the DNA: TGCGCCAGCGAAACCGGACAGATGGGGCAAGAGACCCAGTACTTC. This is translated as CASETGQMGQETQYF.